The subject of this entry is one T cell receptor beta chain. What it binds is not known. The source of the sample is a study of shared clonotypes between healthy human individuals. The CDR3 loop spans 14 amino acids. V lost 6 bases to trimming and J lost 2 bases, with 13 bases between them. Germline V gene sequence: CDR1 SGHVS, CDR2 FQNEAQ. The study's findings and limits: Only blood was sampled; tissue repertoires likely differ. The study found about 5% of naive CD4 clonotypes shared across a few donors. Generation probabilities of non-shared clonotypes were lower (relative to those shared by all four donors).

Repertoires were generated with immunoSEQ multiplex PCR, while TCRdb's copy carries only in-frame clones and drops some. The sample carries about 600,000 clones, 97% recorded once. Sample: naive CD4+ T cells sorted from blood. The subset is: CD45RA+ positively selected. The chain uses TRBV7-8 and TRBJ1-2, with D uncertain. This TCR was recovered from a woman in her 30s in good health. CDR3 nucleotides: TGTGCCAGCAGTCCTAGCGGGGTAAACTATGGCTACACCTTC. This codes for CASSPSGVNYGYTF.